Below, 23 T cell receptor beta chains from the same sample are listed, as sequenced in a study of CXCR3-negative and CXCR3-positive naive CD8 T cells. UMI-labeled 5' RACE TRB cDNA libraries were prepared from the cells. Each CDR3 protein gets one entry in TCRdb, which reprocessed the 5' RACE reads and gives no DNA. Found here are 100,000 to 150,000 distinct CDR3 sequences; the top ten clones hold 0.45% to 0.6%. Specimen: naive CXCR3- CD8+ T cells from blood. The subset: CD45RO-CCR7+CD27+CD95- naive CD8+ T cells lacking CXCR3 (TNR3-). Receptors originate from a human donor in good health. Some clones in this sample may be carry-over from other donors' samples.

The chain has TRBV4-1 and TRBJ2-4; the D gene TCRdb calls, TRBD1, cannot be checked with no DNA. The germline gives CDR1 MGHRA, CDR2 YSYEKL. The CDR3 is made up of 12 amino acids. The CDR3 loop reads CASSQNRDIQYF.

The chain combines TRBV7-9 with TRBJ2-1; TCRdb names TRBD1, which stays unverified in the absence of DNA. Germline assignment: CDR1 SEHNR and CDR2 FQNEAQ (reference sequence). There are 15 residues in the CDR3. CDR3 sequence reads: CASSNSPGQAYEQFF.

The V and J genes are TRBV7-8 and TRBJ2-7; TCRdb returns TRBD1, unconfirmable since there is no DNA. The length of the CDR3 is 14 residues. Germline V gene lookup returns CDR1 SGHVS and CDR2 FQNEAQ. CDR3 sequence reads: CASSTLGPPYEQYF.

The gene calls are TRBV20-1 and TRBJ2-1; TCRdb outputs TRBD2, but without DNA this stays unchecked. The CDR3 covers 16 residues. The germline gives CDR1 DFQATT, CDR2 SNEGSKA (reference sequence). CDR3: CSARAVERGEYNEQFF.

V and J are TRBV5-8 and TRBJ1-1. Germline values: CDR1 SGHTS, CDR2 YDEGEE. The CDR3 consists of 12 residues. The CDR3 here is CASTVKRAEAFF.

The genes are TRBV11-2 and TRBJ1-1. CDR1 and CDR2 from the germline V gene are SGHAT and FQNNGV. The CDR3 covers 14 residues. The CDR3 is CASSLDLLHTEAFF.

V and J are TRBV20-1 and TRBJ2-1. CDR3 length: 12 residues. The germline CDR1 and CDR2 sequences are DFQATT and SNEGSKA (reference sequence). CDR3 protein: CSARDIGNEQFF.

The chain recombines TRBV4-3 with TRBJ2-3; TCRdb indicates TRBD2, and absent DNA this call remains unverified. Germline-derived CDR1 and CDR2 are LGHNA and YSLEER. This CDR3 comprises 15 residues. CDR3 sequence: CASSLGTSGSDTQYF.

V gene TRBV7-6 combines with J gene TRBJ2-3; TCRdb returns TRBD2, unconfirmable since there is no DNA. This CDR3 spans 15 amino acids. CDR1 is SGHVS and CDR2 is FNYEAQ in the germline V gene. The CDR3 sequence: CASSTLAGSTDTQYF.

This sequence joins TRBV6-4 and TRBJ2-1; TCRdb outputs TRBD1, but without DNA this stays unchecked. Germline CDR1 is MRHNA and CDR2 is SNTAGT. The length of the CDR3 is 15 residues. The CDR3: CASSDSAGGYNEQFF.

V usage is TRBV29-1 and J usage is TRBJ2-7; TCRdb outputs TRBD1, but without DNA this stays unchecked. The CDR3 length is 13 residues. Germline values: CDR1 SQVTM, CDR2 ANQGSEA. CDR3 sequence reads: CSVGQGDGDEQYF.

The chain joins TRBV29-1 to TRBJ2-1; TCRdb names TRBD1, which stays unverified in the absence of DNA. In germline, CDR1 is SQVTM, CDR2 ANQGSEA. There are 16 residues in the CDR3. CDR3: CSVEDTVLRGYNEQFF.

The chain recombines TRBV12-3 or TRBV12-4 with TRBJ2-7; TCRdb selects TRBD1, and the lack of DNA leaves this call unchecked. There are 16 residues in the CDR3. CDR3 region: CASSSTDRGTSYEQYF.

The chain has TRBV11-2 and TRBJ2-7; with no DNA, the TCRdb D assignment of TRBD2 cannot be verified. Germline CDR1 SGHAT, CDR2 FQNNGV. CDR3 length equals 14 residues. CDR3 in amino acids: CASSLPALGNEQYF. Looking up the rest from reference TRBV11-2 and TRBJ2-7 gives the full variable domain: EAGVAQSPRYKIIEKRQSVAFWCNPISGHATLYWYQQILGQGPKLLIQFQNNGVVDDSQLPKDRFSAERLKGVDSTLKIQPAKLEDSAVYLCASSLPALGNEQYFGPGTRLTVT.

The chain is built from TRBV30 and TRBJ2-1; TCRdb proposes TRBD2, but this gene call is untestable without DNA. Germline lookup yields CDR1 GTSNPN and CDR2 SVGIG (reference sequence). The CDR3 consists of 14 residues. This CDR3 is CAWFRGGLYNEQFF.

The V gene is TRBV6-1, the J gene TRBJ1-5; TCRdb's D call of TRBD1 is untestable without DNA. Germline V gives CDR1 MNHNS, CDR2 SASEGT. The CDR3 contains 14 residues. The CDR3 is CASSGAGGNQPQHF.

The genes are TRBV6-2 or TRBV6-3 and TRBJ2-3; lacking DNA, the TRBD1 call made by TCRdb goes unchecked. The CDR3 is 16 amino acids. The germline CDR1 and CDR2 sequences are MNHEY and SVGEGT. CDR3 residues: CASSRLPGTGTDTQYF.

This chain links TRBV6-4 with TRBJ2-7; TCRdb gives TRBD1 as the D gene, but with no DNA this cannot be confirmed. Germline CDR1 MRHNA, CDR2 SNTAGT. The CDR3 is 13 residues long. The CDR3 protein is CASSDSPGYEQYF.

The rearrangement links TRBV5-1 to TRBJ2-3; TCRdb designates TRBD1, a call that cannot be tested without DNA. This CDR3 has 17 amino acids. CDR1 SGHRS and CDR2 YFSETQ come from the germline V gene. CDR3 protein: CASSLIPGTGVTDTQYF.

The V call is TRBV4-1, the J call TRBJ2-1. Germline V gives CDR1 MGHRA, CDR2 YSYEKL. The CDR3 has 14 amino acids. CDR3 protein: CASSQDLAVNEQFF.

This chain joins TRBV4-1 and TRBJ1-1. Germline V CDR1 and CDR2: MGHRA, YSYEKL. The CDR3 sequence is 13 residues long. CDR3: CASSQTMNTEAFF.

The V and J genes are TRBV20-1 and TRBJ2-3. The CDR3 is 13 residues long. Per germline, CDR1 DFQATT and CDR2 SNEGSKA (reference sequence). CDR3 protein: CSARNGSTDTQYF.

CDR3 sequence reads: CSVVESGHSNQPQHF. The chain couples TRBV29-1 to TRBJ1-5; lacking DNA, the TRBD1 call made by TCRdb goes unchecked. Germline V gene lookup returns CDR1 SQVTM and CDR2 ANQGSEA. The CDR3 has 15 residues.